The clone carrying this T cell receptor (beta chain) was counted only a few times. Its cognate antigen is unknown. CDR1 and CDR2 (germline): SGHTA, FQGTGA. The CDR3 totals 15 residues. V lost 0 bases, J lost 1 base, and 9 bases lay in between. These data come from a study of cytomegalovirus exposure and HLA in healthy donors. The overall study: Within an early data release were roughly 90 million unique TCRs drawn from HLA-typed donors. Findings and limits, study-wide: Cytomegalovirus association was assigned to under 200 TCR beta chains. Based on reports, TCR beta sequences accurately predicted HLA-A and HLA-B alleles for most subjects.

At the time of sampling, donors were nominally healthy, though unrecorded immune exposures were likely. Primers for the PCR totalled 60 Vbeta and 13 Jbeta. Using immunoSEQ multiplex PCR, the repertoire was profiled, and TCRdb retains in-frame clones only, with some absent. The table shows fewer than 60,000 clones, with approximately 70% occurring only once. The origin of this receptor is a woman in her 50s in good health and CMV-seropositive. J is TRBJ1-1 and V is TRBV7-3; D remains ambiguous. Sequenced material: PBMCs. DNA of the CDR3: TGTGCCAGCAGCTTAACGTCGGCAGGGAACACTGAAGCTTTCTTT. This codes for CASSLTSAGNTEAFF. Full variable domain (missing parts from reference TRBV7-3 and TRBJ1-1): GAGVSQTPSNKVTEKGKYVELRCDPISGHTALYWYRQSLGQGPEFLIYFQGTGAADDSGLPNDRFFAVRPEGSVSTLKIQRTERGDSAVYLCASSLTSAGNTEAFFGQGTRLTVV.